This TCR beta chain was obtained from a study of shared clonotypes between healthy human individuals. Assay: immunoSEQ multiplex PCR; the TCRdb copy retains only in-frame clones and omits some. In the table there are 750,000 to 1,000,000 clones, nearly 95% of which are singletons. Naive CD8 isolation took CD45RO-negative cells positively selected for CCR7 and excluded terminally differentiated effector memory CD45RA+ cells. The germline gives CDR1 SGHAT, CDR2 FQNNGV. V was trimmed by 2 bases and J by 4 bases, leaving 15 bases between them. The CDR3 loop spans 16 amino acids. Input material: naive CD8+ T cells sorted from blood. This chain uses TRBV11-2 with TRBJ2-1; D gene uncertain. The clonotype was recovered from a man aged 30 to 39 in good health. CDR3 in amino acids: CASSLTAQSRYNEQFF. The CDR3 DNA is TGTGCCAGCAGCTTAACAGCACAAAGTCGGTACAATGAGCAGTTCTTC. The full variable domain, completed using reference TRBV11-2 and TRBJ2-1, is EAGVAQSPRYKIIEKRQSVAFWCNPISGHATLYWYQQILGQGPKLLIQFQNNGVVDDSQLPKDRFSAERLKGVDSTLKIQPAKLEDSAVYLCASSLTAQSRYNEQFFGPGTRLTVL.